Following are 21 T cell receptor beta chains from one sample sequenced in a study of post-analysis software for immune sequencing data. Unique molecular identifiers featured in each of the TCR beta cDNA libraries. TCRdb used MiXCR to reprocess the PCR reads, holding one entry per CDR3 protein. This sample has over 150,000 distinct CDR3 sequences, with about 37% found just once. The specimen was blood, collected after autologous hematopoietic stem cell transplantation. These receptors all stem from a girl between 10 and 17 years old with multiple sclerosis.

This clonotype has a handful of counts. The chain joins TRBV12-3 or TRBV12-4 to TRBJ1-5; a weak D match, TRBD1 (5 bases). This CDR3 comprises 14 residues. Trimming took 3 bases from V and 10 from J, leaving 16 bases between them. CDR3 coding DNA: TGTGCCAGCAGTTTGGACACCAGTTCTCAACCCCAGCATTTT. It translates to CASSLDTSSQPQHF.

In the case of this clonotype: The junction departs from germline at one end; a sequencing error may be responsible. The chain joins TRBV5-1 to TRBJ2-3, with D unresolved. The germline V gene encodes CDR1 SGHRS and CDR2 YFSETQ. This CDR3 is built from 14 residues. DNA of the CDR3: TGCGCCAGCAGCCCGACAACGGGCGCAGATACGCGGTATTTT. This gives the protein CASSPTTGADTRYF.

This clonotype has just one count. J is TRBJ1-2 and V is TRBV7-9; 9 nucleotides line up with TRBD1. CDR1 SEHNR and CDR2 FQNEAQ come from the germline V gene (reference sequence). With 6 bases clipped from V and 3 bases from J, the junction kept 8 bases outside the gene matches. This CDR3 is built from 15 residues. CDR3 amino acids: CASSFPTGGDYGYTF. The DNA of the CDR3 is TGTGCCAGCAGTTTCCCGACAGGGGGGGACTATGGCTACACCTTC.

The J gene is TRBJ2-5, the V gene TRBV4-2, with TRBD1 matching over 10 bases. CDR1 is LGHNA and CDR2 is YNFKEQ in the germline V gene. The CDR3 is 16 residues long. Losses at the gene ends were 0 bases for V and 4 bases for J; bases not matched to a gene: 5. The CDR3 protein is CASSQDPGQGRETQYF. CDR3 coding DNA: TGTGCCAGCAGCCAAGATCCGGGACAGGGGCGAGAGACCCAGTACTTC.

In its sample, this clonotype was seen many times. The rearrangement joins TRBV9 to TRBJ2-1, with D possibly TRBD2 on 6 matching bases. The germline V and J ends were trimmed by 0 bases and 0 bases, with 16 bases remaining between them. The V gene's germline CDR1 is SGDLS and CDR2 YYNGEE. The CDR3 length is 18 residues. Written as DNA, the CDR3 is TGTGCCAGCAGCGTAGCTGGTTTGATGGGAGGCTCCTACAATGAGCAGTTCTTC. Protein product: CASSVAGLMGGSYNEQFF.

This clonotype occurred a few times. This rearrangement joins TRBV20-1 to TRBJ2-7; tentative D call: TRBD2 (5 bases). Germline V gene sequence: CDR1 DFQATT, CDR2 SNEGSKA (reference sequence). V shed 3 bases and J shed 6 bases, with 18 bases lying between them. This CDR3 comprises 14 residues. CDR3: CSARNFGLLPEQYF. For the CDR3, the DNA is TGCAGTGCTAGGAACTTTGGACTCCTCCCCGAGCAGTACTTC.

Of note for this clonotype: The junction shows a germline mismatch at one end, possibly a read error. The rearrangement uses TRBV6-4 and TRBJ2-2, with D perhaps TRBD2 (5 bases). Germline V CDR1 and CDR2: MRHNA, SNTAGT. This CDR3 has 14 amino acids. The CDR3 reads CASSEQPDTGERFF. CDR3 nucleotides: TGTGCCAGCAGTGAACAGCCTGACACCGGGGAGCGGTTTTTT.

V and J are TRBV29-1 and TRBJ2-5; D is undetermined. The CDR3 is 12 residues long. Trimming shortened V by 0 bases and J by 5 bases, and 7 bases separated the two germline ends. Germline lookup yields CDR1 SQVTM and CDR2 ANQGSEA. This CDR3 is CSVEEWGETQYF. The CDR3, as DNA: TGCAGCGTTGAAGAATGGGGTGAGACCCAGTACTTC. The variable domain in full, with the rest retrieved from reference TRBV29-1 and TRBJ2-5, is SAVISQKPSRDICQRGTSLTIQCQVDSQVTMMFWYRQQPGQSLTLIATANQGSEATYESGFVIDKFPISRPNLTFSTLTVSNMSPEDSSIYLCSVEEWGETQYFGPGTRLLVL.

This clonotype showed up just a few times. This rearrangement joins TRBV7-2 to TRBJ2-4, with D perhaps matching TRBD1 or TRBD2 (6 bases each). CDR3 length: 15 residues. Per germline, CDR1 SGHTA and CDR2 FQGNSA. The V and J ends lost 6 bases and 6 bases respectively, with 18 bases between them. The CDR3 DNA reads as TGTGCCAGCAGTAGAGGAGGGGGAGAGGGAAACATTCAGTACTTC. Protein: CASSRGGGEGNIQYF.

The chain links TRBV6-5 to TRBJ1-4, with D unresolved. The CDR3 runs 14 residues. Trimming shortened V by 0 bases and J by 12 bases, and 14 bases separated the two germline ends. Germline loops: CDR1 MNHEY, CDR2 SVGAGI. CDR3 loop: CASSYSRVSGELFF. The CDR3 region has the DNA TGTGCCAGCAGTTACTCGAGGGTCAGCGGTGAACTGTTTTTT.

This clonotype was observed a handful of times. This chain connects TRBV20-1 to TRBJ2-5; tentatively, D is TRBD2 (5 bases). The length of the CDR3 is 14 residues. V lost 5 bases and J lost 1, with 14 bases in between. Germline lookup yields CDR1 DFQATT and CDR2 SNEGSKA (reference sequence). CDR3 coding DNA: TGCAGTGCTCTCCGGGGTCGGGTCCAAGAGACCCAGTACTTC. Protein sequence: CSALRGRVQETQYF.

This clonotype was seen only once. This chain joins TRBV5-1 and TRBJ2-1; the D call may be TRBD1 or TRBD2 (7 bases each). Germline values: CDR1 SGHRS, CDR2 YFSETQ. Trimming removed 7 bases at V and 8 bases at J, with 25 bases between. This CDR3 region has 16 residues. CDR3 loop: CASEGARSGGGDEQFF. The CDR3 nucleotides read TGCGCCAGCGAGGGCGCTCGGTCAGGGGGAGGGGATGAGCAGTTCTTC.

This chain joins TRBV6-1 and TRBJ2-1, with TRBD2 matching 10 bases. The ends lost 7 bases at V and 10 bases at J; junction bases unmatched: 13. Germline V CDR1 and CDR2: MNHNS, SASEGT. This CDR3 has 15 amino acids. CDR3 coding DNA: TGTGCCAGCACTAACGCTGTGGGTAGCGGGAGGGAGCAGTTCTTC. This encodes CASTNAVGSGREQFF.

This chain uses TRBV2 with TRBJ1-2; no firm D call. The CDR3 spans 16 residues. Germline lookup yields CDR1 SNHLY and CDR2 FYNNEI. The V gene lost 0 bases and the J gene lost 2 bases, with 13 bases spanning the gap. Here the CDR3 reads CASSEAGEDGNYGYTF. Here the CDR3 DNA reads TGTGCCAGCAGTGAAGCGGGAGAGGACGGGAACTATGGCTACACCTTC. Variable domain in full (rest from reference TRBV2 and TRBJ1-2): EPEVTQTPSHQVTQMGQEVILRCVPISNHLYFYWYRQILGQKVEFLVSFYNNEISEKSEIFDDQFSVERPDGSNFTLKIRSTKLEDSAMYFCASSEAGEDGNYGYTFGSGTRLTVV.

V is TRBV5-6 and J is TRBJ1-1, with unresolved D. Between the trimmed V and J ends, which lost 6 bases and 1 base, there was a span of 22 bases. The CDR3 extends over 17 amino acids. The germline V gene encodes CDR1 SGHDT and CDR2 YYEEEE. DNA of the CDR3: TGTGCCAGCACCACCGTCAGGAGGGTGCGCGGGAACACTGAAGCTTTCTTT. It is translated as CASTTVRRVRGNTEAFF.

DNA for the CDR3: TGCAGTGCCCACCCATCCGGGACCTCTGAGCAAGATACGCAGTATTTT. Protein product: CSAHPSGTSEQDTQYF. This chain links TRBV20-1 with TRBJ2-3, with D perhaps being TRBD1 or TRBD2 (5 bases each). V dropped 6 bases and J dropped 5 bases, with 24 bases sitting between them. The CDR3 totals 16 residues. Germline V lookup: CDR1 DFQATT, CDR2 SNEGSKA (reference sequence).

This clonotype is medium-sized. The rearrangement uses TRBV27 and TRBJ2-7; a possible D gene is TRBD1 (5 bases). V gave up 6 bases and J gave up 3 bases, with 15 bases separating them. The CDR3 covers 14 residues. Germline values: CDR1 MNHEY, CDR2 SMNVEV (reference sequence). Written as DNA, the CDR3 is TGTGCCAGCAGCCTCCAAGGGGCCAACTACGAGCAGTACTTC. Translated: CASSLQGANYEQYF.

The V gene is TRBV5-1, the J gene TRBJ2-5; 7 nucleotides line up with TRBD1. The CDR3 runs to 12 residues. Unmatched junction bases numbered 3, after V lost 4 bases and J lost 6 bases. The V gene's germline CDR1 is SGHRS and CDR2 YFSETQ. The CDR3 DNA reads TGCGCCAGCAGCACACAGGGGCAGACCCAGTACTTC. Translating gives CASSTQGQTQYF.

This rearrangement joins TRBV28 to TRBJ1-2; 8 positions match TRBD1. With 5 bases clipped from V and 3 bases from J, the junction kept 5 bases outside the gene matches. The CDR3 is made up of 14 amino acids. Per the germline V gene, CDR1 is MDHEN and CDR2 is SYDVKM. The CDR3 here is CASSRQGLYYGYTF. The CDR3 DNA reads TGTGCCAGCAGTCGACAGGGGTTGTACTATGGCTACACCTTC.

This clonotype was detected only a few times. This chain connects TRBV5-1 to TRBJ2-4, with 9 positions matching TRBD1. Looked up from germline, CDR1 is SGHRS and CDR2 is YFSETQ. Losses at the gene ends were 3 bases for V and 8 bases for J; bases not matched to a gene: 12. The CDR3 length is 16 residues. Here the CDR3 DNA reads TGCGCCAGCAGCTCCGCTTGGACAGGGGATATGGACATTCAGTACTTC. Translating gives CASSSAWTGDMDIQYF.

The chain combines TRBV7-2 with TRBJ2-7; the D gene is possibly TRBD1 (5 bases). The germline gives CDR1 SGHTA, CDR2 FQGNSA. Trimming pared 3 bases from V and 5 bases from J, leaving 14 bases between. The CDR3 length is 14 residues. CDR3 bases: TGTGCCAGCAGCTTCGTCCAAGGGGTACACGAGCAGTACTTC. Protein: CASSFVQGVHEQYF.